The subject of this entry is one TCR beta chain. Its antigen is not known. Vbeta (60) and Jbeta (13) primers were used in the PCR. Generated by immunoSEQ multiplex PCR, the TCRdb table keeps only in-frame clones and is missing some. The table shows a few hundred thousand clones, with roughly 84% occurring only once. This sample is drawn from a study of cytomegalovirus exposure and HLA in healthy donors. Overall study: An earlier analysis found roughly 110 million unique TCR beta sequences from approximately 190 million T cells. Most donors, less than 85% of a few hundred genotyped, fell in the Caucasian-associated ancestry cluster.

In nominal health when sampled, donors likely had unrecorded immune exposures nonetheless. Trimming took off 0 bases at V and 6 bases at J, with 20 bases between the two ends. The germline V gene encodes CDR1 LNHNV and CDR2 YYDKDF (reference sequence). This CDR3 contains 17 residues. Whole-study results and caveats: When analyzed later, a missense DCLRE1C variant was found to be linked to TCR beta V- and J-gene trimming.

This TCR was recovered from a girl aged 10 to 17 in good health and CMV-seronegative. This chain links TRBV15 with TRBJ1-2, with D perhaps matching TRBD1 (5 bases). The sequencing sample was made of PBMCs. The CDR3 DNA follows: TGTGCCACCAGCAGAGATGCCCCCCGGAAGGGGATCGATGGCTACACCTTC. This sequence encodes CATSRDAPRKGIDGYTF.